The clone carrying this T cell receptor beta chain was detected once. Its cognate antigen is unknown. These data come from a study of CD4 T cells in relation to SARS-CoV-2 and coronaviruses. Using immunoSEQ multiplex PCR, the repertoire was profiled, and TCRdb retains in-frame clones only, with some absent. The data show more than 20,000 clones, with more than 60% seen just once and around 16% held by the top ten. Study conclusions and caveats: In about 65% of donors, memory CD4+ clonotypes crossrecognized SARS-CoV-2 and at least one common cold coronavirus spike.

Before the COVID-19 pandemic, during about 2010-2018, CD4+ T cells were taken from unexposed donors. Isolation of CD4+ T cells took place after less than twelve days in culture. Unexposed-donor CD4+ T cells were probed with SARS-CoV-2 S/N and four cold-coronavirus spikes, cells permitting. Each well had 2.1 million or so PBMCs in 5% human AB serum with IL-2. The CDR3 contains 15 residues. Germline CDR1 and CDR2: LNHNV and YYDKDF (reference sequence). Trimming cost V 0 bases and J 5 bases; bases outside gene matches: 1. The chain employs TRBV15 and TRBJ2-1; 10 nucleotides align to TRBD1. Sequenced: CD4+ T cells from PBMCs, cultured in vitro. The receptor's source is a human donor in good health. The CDR3 nucleotides read TGTGCCACCAGCAGAGAGGGACAGGGGCACAATGAGCAGTTCTTC. Its protein product is CATSREGQGHNEQFF.